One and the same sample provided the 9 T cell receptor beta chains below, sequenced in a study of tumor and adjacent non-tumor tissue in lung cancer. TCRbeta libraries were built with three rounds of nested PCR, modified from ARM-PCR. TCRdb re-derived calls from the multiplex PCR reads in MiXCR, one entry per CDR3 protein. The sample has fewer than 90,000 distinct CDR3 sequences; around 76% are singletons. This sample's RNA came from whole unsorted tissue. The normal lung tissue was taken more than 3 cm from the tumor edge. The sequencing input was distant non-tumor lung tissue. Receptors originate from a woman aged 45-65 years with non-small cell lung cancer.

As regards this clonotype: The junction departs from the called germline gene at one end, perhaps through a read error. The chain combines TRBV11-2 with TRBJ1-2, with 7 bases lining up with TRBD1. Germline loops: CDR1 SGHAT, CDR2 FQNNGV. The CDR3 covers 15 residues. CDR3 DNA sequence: TGTGCCAACAGCCCGGGACAGTGCAGAAACTATAGCTTCACCTTC. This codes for CANSPGQCRNYSFTF. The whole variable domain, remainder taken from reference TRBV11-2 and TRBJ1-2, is EAGVAQSPRYKIIEKRQSVAFWCNPISGHATLYWYQQILGQGPKLLIQFQNNGVVDDSQLPKDRFSAERLKGVDSTLKIQPAKLEDSAVYLCANSPGQCRNYSFTFGSGTRLTVV.

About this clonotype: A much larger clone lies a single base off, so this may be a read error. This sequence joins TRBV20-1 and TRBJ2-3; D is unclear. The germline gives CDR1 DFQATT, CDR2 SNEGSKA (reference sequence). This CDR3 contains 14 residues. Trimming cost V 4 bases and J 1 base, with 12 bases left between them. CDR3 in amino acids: CSAIGLDGTDTQYF. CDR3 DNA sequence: TGCAGTGCTATTGGCCTAGATGGCACAGATACGCAGTATTTT.

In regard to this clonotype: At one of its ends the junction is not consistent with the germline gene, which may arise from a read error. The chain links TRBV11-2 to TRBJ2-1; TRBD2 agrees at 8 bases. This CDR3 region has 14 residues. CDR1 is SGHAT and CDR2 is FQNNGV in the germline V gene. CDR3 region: CASCLDEGTSGQFF. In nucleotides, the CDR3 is TGTGCCAGCTGCTTAGATGAGGGGACTAGTGGGCAGTTCTTC.

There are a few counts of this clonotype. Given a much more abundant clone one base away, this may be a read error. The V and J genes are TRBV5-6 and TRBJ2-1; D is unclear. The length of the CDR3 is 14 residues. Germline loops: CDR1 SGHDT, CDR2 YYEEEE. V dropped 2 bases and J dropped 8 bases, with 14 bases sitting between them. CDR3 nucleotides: TGTGCCAGCAGCTTAGTAATTCGGCCCTATGAGCAGTTCTTC. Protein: CASSLVIRPYEQFF.

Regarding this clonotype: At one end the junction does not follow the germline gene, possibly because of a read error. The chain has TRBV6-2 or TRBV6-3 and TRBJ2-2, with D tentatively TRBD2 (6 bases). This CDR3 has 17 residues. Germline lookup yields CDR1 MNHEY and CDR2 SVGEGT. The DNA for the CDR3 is TGTGCCAGCAGTTCCTGGACTAACGGGAGAAGGACCGGGGAGCTGTTATTT. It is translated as CASSSWTNGRRTGELLF.

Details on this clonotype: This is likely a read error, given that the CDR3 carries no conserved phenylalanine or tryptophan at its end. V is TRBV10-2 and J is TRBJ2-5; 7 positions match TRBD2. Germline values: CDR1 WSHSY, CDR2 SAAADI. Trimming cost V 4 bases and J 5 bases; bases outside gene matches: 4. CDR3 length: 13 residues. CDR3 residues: CASSGREHETQYY. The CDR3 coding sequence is TGCGCCAGCAGTGGGCGGGAGCACGAGACCCAGTACTAC.

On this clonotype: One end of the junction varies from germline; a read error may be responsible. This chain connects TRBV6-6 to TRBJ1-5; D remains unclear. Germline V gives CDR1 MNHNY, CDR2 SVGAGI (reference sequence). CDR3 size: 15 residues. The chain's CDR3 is CASTPPVRINQPQHF. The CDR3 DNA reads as TGTGCCAGCACCCCACCGGTACGGATAAATCAACCCCAGCATTTT.

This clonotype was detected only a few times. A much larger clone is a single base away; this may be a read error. Here the CDR3 DNA reads TGTGCCAGCAGGAGCGGGATCAACACAGATACGCAGTATTTT. Protein sequence: CASRSGINTDTQYF. The J gene is TRBJ2-3, the V gene TRBV28, with 7 bases aligning to TRBD2. The V segment lost 6 bases and the J segment 2 bases; nucleotides outside the gene matches: 5. The V gene's germline CDR1 is MDHEN and CDR2 SYDVKM. CDR3 length: 14 amino acids.

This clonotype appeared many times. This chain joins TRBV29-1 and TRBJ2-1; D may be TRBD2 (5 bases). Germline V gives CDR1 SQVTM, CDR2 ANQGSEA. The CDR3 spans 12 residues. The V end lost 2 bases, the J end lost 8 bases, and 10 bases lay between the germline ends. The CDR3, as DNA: TGCAGCGTTGAACGCCTTAGCGATGAGCAGTTCTTC. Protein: CSVERLSDEQFF.